A single sample is the source of the 23 T cell receptor beta chains below, sequenced in a study of CD8+CD57+ T cells in acquired aplastic anemia (dated by TCRdb to 2017 to 2018). These reads were obtained on an Illumina HiSeq 2000. Profiling of TCR beta VDJ combinations and CDR3 sequences used genomic DNA as the template. TCRdb reprocessed the public reads (quality trimming at Q25 with fastp, clone calling with MiXCR) and kept in-frame beta chains. Identical CDR3 proteins give one entry, which carries the most common genes and DNA. The sample table records around 180,000 distinct CDR3 sequences; under 75% of these occur just once. 45% of the sample comes from the top ten. What was sequenced was sorted CD4+, CD8+, or CD8+CD57+ T cells (not recorded which) from PBMCs. Every receptor here comes from a human donor in good health.

This clonotype was found many times. This chain uses TRBV7-9 with TRBJ1-1; D possibly corresponds to TRBD1 (5 bases). The germline V and J ends were trimmed by 6 bases and 6 bases, with 8 bases remaining between them. Germline V gives CDR1 SEHNR, CDR2 FQNEAQ (reference sequence). The CDR3 extends over 11 amino acids. The CDR3 coding sequence is TGTGCCAGCAGGGGGACGGCTGAAGCTTTCTTT. It translates to CASRGTAEAFF.

The chain has TRBV29-1 and TRBJ2-7, with D tentatively TRBD2 (5 bases). The germline V gene has CDR1 SQVTM and CDR2 ANQGSEA. The V end was cut by 4 bases, the J end by 5 bases, with 9 bases between. The CDR3 contains 11 residues. In DNA form, the CDR3 reads TGCAGCGTTGGGGAGCTGCACGAGCAGTACTTC. As protein: CSVGELHEQYF.

This chain connects TRBV9 to TRBJ2-3; tentative D call: TRBD2 (6 bases). Germline V gene sequence: CDR1 SGDLS, CDR2 YYNGEE. V was trimmed by 4 bases and J by 3 bases, leaving 12 bases between them. The CDR3 is made up of 14 amino acids. CDR3 in amino acids: CASSWASETDTQYF. In nucleotides, the CDR3 is TGTGCCAGCAGCTGGGCTAGCGAGACAGATACGCAGTATTTT.

This clonotype was detected a few times. The chain has TRBV15 and TRBJ1-6; TRBD1 is a possible D gene (5 bases). The CDR3 length is 15 residues. Trimming cost V 3 bases and J 3 bases, with 9 bases left between them. The germline V gene has CDR1 LNHNV and CDR2 YYDKDF (reference sequence). The DNA of the CDR3 is TGTGCCACCAGCAGGGACACAAGCTATAATTCACCCCTCCACTTT. Translated: CATSRDTSYNSPLHF. The full variable domain, in which reference TRBV15 and TRBJ1-6 provide the parts outside the CDR3, is DAMVIQNPRYQVTQFGKPVTLSCSQTLNHNVMYWYQQKSSQAPKLLFHYYDKDFNNEADTPDNFQSRRPNTSFCFLDIRSPGLGDTAMYLCATSRDTSYNSPLHFGNGTRLTVT.

The chain links TRBV5-6 to TRBJ2-7; perhaps TRBD1 as D (6 bases). The V and J ends lost 3 bases and 0 bases respectively, with 13 bases between them. The V gene's germline CDR1 is SGHDT and CDR2 YYEEEE. This CDR3 region has 15 residues. CDR3 bases: TGTGCCAGCAGCTCCAGGGGATTGAGCTCCTACGAGCAGTACTTC. It encodes CASSSRGLSSYEQYF.

The rearrangement links TRBV7-9 to TRBJ2-7; 12 nucleotides agree with TRBD2. V shed 0 bases and J 5 bases; nucleotides not matched to a gene: 11. The germline gives CDR1 SEHNR, CDR2 FQNEAQ (reference sequence). This CDR3 spans 18 amino acids. CDR3 bases: TGTGCCAGCAGCTTAGCGCTCGATTCTAGCGGGAGGGCGGACGAGCAGTACTTC. Encoded protein: CASSLALDSSGRADEQYF.

The rearrangement links TRBV7-2 to TRBJ2-2; 7 positions match TRBD2. Trimming took 4 bases from V and 5 from J; bases not matched to a gene: 4. The CDR3 extends over 14 amino acids. CDR1 is SGHTA and CDR2 is FQGNSA in the germline V gene. The CDR3 coding sequence is TGTGCCAGCAGCTCGTTTAGCGGGACCGGGGAGCTGTTTTTT. Its translation: CASSSFSGTGELFF.

The chain recombines TRBV20-1 with TRBJ1-4; 8 bases fit TRBD1. The CDR3 sequence is 14 residues long. V shed 5 bases, J shed 3 bases, and the junction held 5 bases outside the gene matches. Looked up from germline, CDR1 is DFQATT and CDR2 is SNEGSKA (reference sequence). The CDR3 coding sequence is TGCAGTGCTGTACAGGGGGGGTCTAATGAAAAACTGTTTTTT. It encodes CSAVQGGSNEKLFF.

The rearrangement joins TRBV19 to TRBJ2-3; D is ambiguous. In germline, CDR1 is LNHDA, CDR2 SQIVND (reference sequence). V lost 3 bases, J lost 0 bases, and 7 bases lay in between. The CDR3 is 14 residues long. CDR3 DNA sequence: TGTGCCAGTAGTATTCTGCTTAGCACAGATACGCAGTATTTT. Translated, it gives CASSILLSTDTQYF.

This clonotype was found many times. The chain is built from TRBV27 and TRBJ2-7; D might be TRBD1 (6 bases). The CDR3 runs to 14 residues. The V gene lost 6 bases and the J gene lost 9 bases, with 21 bases spanning the gap. CDR1 is MNHEY and CDR2 is SMNVEV in the germline V gene (reference sequence). CDR3 nucleotide sequence: TGTGCCAGCAGGCAACAGGGTGGGCTGGGGTGGCAGTACTTC. The encoded protein is CASRQQGGLGWQYF.

This clonotype was seen at least ten times. CDR3 nucleotides: TGTGCCAGCAGCCTCCCCTTCCTCCTAGCGGGATCTTACAATGAGCAGTTCTTC. Translation: CASSLPFLLAGSYNEQFF. The chain couples TRBV25-1 to TRBJ2-1, with 9 bases identical to TRBD2. The V gene end was trimmed by 6 bases and the J gene end by 4 bases; junction bases not matched to a gene: 16. The CDR3 length is 18 residues. Per germline, CDR1 MGHDK and CDR2 SYGVNS.

This clonotype was found many times. The rearrangement uses TRBV20-1 and TRBJ2-7; unclear D gene. V was cut by 6 bases and J by 3 bases, with 9 bases left in between. The CDR3 length is 11 residues. Germline V CDR1 and CDR2: DFQATT, SNEGSKA (reference sequence). This CDR3 reads CSAYGIYEQYF. Here the CDR3 DNA reads TGCAGTGCATATGGTATCTACGAGCAGTACTTC.

The chain combines TRBV19 with TRBJ2-1; 13 positions match TRBD2. Germline CDR1 and CDR2: LNHDA and SQIVND (reference sequence). Germline trimming cut 3 bases from V and 6 bases from J; bases unmatched to any gene: 2. There are 15 residues in the CDR3. CDR3 sequence (DNA): TGTGCCAGTAGTATCGGGACTAGCGGGGCCAATGAGCAGTTCTTC. Protein product: CASSIGTSGANEQFF. Combining the CDR3 with reference TRBV19 and TRBJ2-1 gives the whole variable domain DGGITQSPKYLFRKEGQNVTLSCEQNLNHDAMYWYRQDPGQGLRLIYYSQIVNDFQKGDIAEGYSVSREKKESFPLTVTSAQKNPTAFYLCASSIGTSGANEQFFGPGTRLTVL.

Ten or more counts support this clonotype. The chain recombines TRBV5-6 with TRBJ2-3; unclear D gene. The V end lost 1 base, the J end lost 5 bases, and 14 bases lay between the germline ends. The CDR3 loop spans 15 amino acids. Germline CDR1 is SGHDT and CDR2 is YYEEEE. In DNA form, the CDR3 reads TGTGCCAGCAGCTTGCATGTAGCCTCGATAGATACGCAGTATTTT. Translation gives CASSLHVASIDTQYF.

CDR3: CASSAGLKETQYF. DNA of the CDR3: TGTGCCAGCAGCGCGGGCCTGAAAGAGACCCAGTACTTC. The rearrangement links TRBV2 to TRBJ2-5; a possible D gene is TRBD2 (5 bases). Germline loops: CDR1 SNHLY, CDR2 FYNNEI. This CDR3 contains 13 residues. Trimming took off 6 bases at V and 3 bases at J, with 11 bases between the two ends.

This clonotype came up many times. Mismatch with germline at one junction end may stem from a read error. This chain uses TRBV13 with TRBJ2-2; 11 bases are shared with TRBD1. Germline assignment: CDR1 PRHDT and CDR2 FYEKMQ (reference sequence). The CDR3 loop spans 17 amino acids. DNA for the CDR3: TGTGCCAGCAGCGGCACCGGGACAGGGGGAGAAGCCGGAGAGCTGTTTTTT. It translates to CASSGTGTGGEAGELFF.

This clonotype appeared many times. The J gene is TRBJ2-3, the V gene TRBV2; D may be TRBD1 (6 bases). Germline assignment: CDR1 SNHLY and CDR2 FYNNEI. V dropped 2 bases and J dropped 5 bases, with 17 bases sitting between them. This CDR3 comprises 16 residues. CDR3 loop: CASSELGAQGGDTQYF. The CDR3 nucleotides are TGTGCCAGCAGTGAACTGGGGGCCCAAGGAGGAGATACGCAGTATTTT.

The chain couples TRBV7-2 to TRBJ2-1; D gene unclear. The germline V and J ends were trimmed by 5 bases and 12 bases, with 14 bases remaining between them. CDR3 length: 12 residues. Looked up from germline, CDR1 is SGHTA and CDR2 is FQGNSA. The CDR3, as DNA: TGTGCCAGCAGCACTGTGACGGGTGTGCAGTTCTTC. It codes for CASSTVTGVQFF.

CDR3: CASYRPVSSGNTIYF. CDR3 DNA: TGTGCCAGCTATCGACCGGTGAGCTCTGGAAACACCATATATTTT. The chain carries TRBV25-1 and TRBJ1-3; D not resolved. This CDR3 has 15 amino acids. The V end lost 8 bases, the J end lost 0 bases, and 14 bases lay between the germline ends. Germline CDR1 MGHDK, CDR2 SYGVNS.

This clonotype occurred many times. The V call is TRBV9, the J call TRBJ2-1; D possibly uses TRBD1 or TRBD2 (6 bases each). Germline lookup yields CDR1 SGDLS and CDR2 YYNGEE. This CDR3 has 16 amino acids. V was pared by 0 bases and J by 4 bases, with 14 bases between. CDR3 in amino acids: CASSVEGGDPYNEQFF. DNA of the CDR3: TGTGCCAGCAGCGTAGAGGGGGGTGACCCGTACAATGAGCAGTTCTTC.

This clonotype was recorded a few times. The chain joins TRBV7-6 to TRBJ2-2; TRBD1 matches 7 bases. Trimming removed 3 bases from V and 0 bases from J; junction bases left unmatched: 7. The CDR3 consists of 17 residues. Germline CDR1 reads SGHVS; CDR2 reads FNYEAQ. CDR3 nucleotides: TGTGCCAGCAGCTTTCGCCAGGGGGTGGCGAACACCGGGGAGCTGTTTTTT. Translation gives CASSFRQGVANTGELFF.

The V and J genes are TRBV20-1 and TRBJ1-5; 7 nucleotides match TRBD1. Germline V gene lookup returns CDR1 DFQATT and CDR2 SNEGSKA (reference sequence). The CDR3 consists of 14 residues. The V segment lost 4 bases and the J segment 0 bases; nucleotides outside the gene matches: 3. The CDR3 is CSATRDSSNQPQHF. The CDR3 DNA follows: TGCAGTGCTACCCGGGACAGTAGCAATCAGCCCCAGCATTTT.

The count of this clonotype is one. The V and J genes are TRBV2 and TRBJ2-7; D may be TRBD2 (6 bases). Germline V gene data show CDR1 as SNHLY and CDR2 as FYNNEI. Deletions cut 7 bases from V and 6 bases from J, with 19 bases between. The CDR3 is 14 amino acids. DNA for the CDR3: TGTGCCAGCACCAGACGGCGCGGGGAGCGCGAGCAGTACTTC. It codes for CASTRRRGEREQYF.